Below, one TCR beta chain is given with its context. Antigen: not known. Within the sample, other DNA sequences also encode this same CDR3. Expressed TCRB transcripts were sequenced after all isolated RNA was converted to cDNA. The assay was immunoSEQ multiplex PCR, and TCRdb's table has in-frame clones only and misses some. Of hundreds of thousands of clones detected, around 15% appear once; the ten largest clones hold 0.022%. The sample is drawn from a study of beta chain features in type 1 diabetes. Study in general: Cell yields, gender and age were similar in healthy donors and patients. Over all samples combined, fewer than 130,000,000 sorted cells were examined. Study-level results: The study notes PCR might favor shorter templates equally in patients and controls. In all four CD4+ subsets, TCRB CDR3 length was significantly, moderately reduced in type 1 diabetes.

This CDR3 contains 13 residues. Germline CDR1 is SQVTM and CDR2 is ANQGSEA. V lost 4 bases and J lost 0, with 9 bases in between. Purity exceeded 95% in all sorted populations. The chain uses TRBV29-1 and TRBJ1-1; perhaps TRBD1 as D (5 bases). This sequence originates from a young man with type 1 diabetes. The sequenced material came from naive CD4+ T cells from blood. CDR3 DNA: TGCAGCGTTGCAGGGCGTATGAACACTGAAGCTTTCTTT. Translating it yields CSVAGRMNTEAFF. The full variable domain, completed using reference TRBV29-1 and TRBJ1-1, is SAVISQKPSRDICQRGTSLTIQCQVDSQVTMMFWYRQQPGQSLTLIATANQGSEATYESGFVIDKFPISRPNLTFSTLTVSNMSPEDSSIYLCSVAGRMNTEAFFGQGTRLTVV.